The present T cell receptor beta chain was sequenced within a study of response to subunit inactivated influenza vaccine. TCRdb itself ran the RT-PCR reads through MiXCR, one entry per CDR3 protein. This sample has 450,000 to 600,000 distinct CDR3 sequences, with about 7.6% found just once. CDR1 is SEHNR, CDR2 FQNEAQ, per germline (reference sequence). The CDR3 runs 11 residues. General study findings and limits: Each seasonal influenza vaccination, the authors suggested, recruits few new T cells.

This clonotype was seen repeatedly, ten times or more. Its antigen remains unknown. Germline and junction disagree at one end, which may indicate a read error. V and J are TRBV7-9 and TRBJ2-3; no clear D. The receptor was derived from a man aged 50 to 69 who received an inactivated influenza vaccine. The sequencing used PBMCs from blood, collected less than 30 months after vaccination. This chain's CDR3 is CASSLSDTQYF. The CDR3 nucleotides read TGCGCCAGCAGCTTGTCAGATACGCAGTATTTT.